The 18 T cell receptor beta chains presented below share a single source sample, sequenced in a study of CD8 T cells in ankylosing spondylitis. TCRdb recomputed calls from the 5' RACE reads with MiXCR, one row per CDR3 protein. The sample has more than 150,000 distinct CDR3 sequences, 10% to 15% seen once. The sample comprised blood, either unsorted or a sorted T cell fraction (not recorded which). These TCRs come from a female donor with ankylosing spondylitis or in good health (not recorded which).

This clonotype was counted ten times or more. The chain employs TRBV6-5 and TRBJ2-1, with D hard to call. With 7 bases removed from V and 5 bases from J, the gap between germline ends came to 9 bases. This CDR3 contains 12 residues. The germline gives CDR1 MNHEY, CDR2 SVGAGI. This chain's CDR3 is CASTGSHNEQFF. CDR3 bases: TGTGCCAGCACCGGGTCCCACAATGAGCAGTTCTTC.

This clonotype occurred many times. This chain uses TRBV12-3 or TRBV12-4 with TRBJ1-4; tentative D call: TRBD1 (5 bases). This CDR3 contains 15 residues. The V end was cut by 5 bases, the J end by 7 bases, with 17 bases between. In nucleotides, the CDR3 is TGTGCCAGCAGTCCCCCCCCAAGGGGTAGTGAAAAACTGTTTTTT. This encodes CASSPPPRGSEKLFF.

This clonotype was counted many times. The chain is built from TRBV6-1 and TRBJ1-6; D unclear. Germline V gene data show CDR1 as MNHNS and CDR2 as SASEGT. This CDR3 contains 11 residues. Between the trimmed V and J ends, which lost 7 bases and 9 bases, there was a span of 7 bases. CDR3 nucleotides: TGTGCCAGCACTCCCATTTCACCCCTCCACTTT. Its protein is CASTPISPLHF.

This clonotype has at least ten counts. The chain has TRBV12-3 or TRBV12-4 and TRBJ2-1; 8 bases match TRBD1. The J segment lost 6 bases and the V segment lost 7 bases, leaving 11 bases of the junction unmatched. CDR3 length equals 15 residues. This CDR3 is CASTPTGGKGNEQFF. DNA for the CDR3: TGTGCCAGCACCCCAACAGGGGGAAAGGGCAATGAGCAGTTCTTC.

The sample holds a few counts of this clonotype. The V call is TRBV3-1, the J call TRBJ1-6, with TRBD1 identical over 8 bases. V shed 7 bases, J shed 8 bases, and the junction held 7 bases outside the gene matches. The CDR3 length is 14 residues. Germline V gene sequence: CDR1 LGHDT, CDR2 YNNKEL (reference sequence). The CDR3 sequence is CASNSRGLYSPLHF. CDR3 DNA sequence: TGTGCCAGCAACTCCAGGGGGCTCTATTCACCCCTCCACTTT. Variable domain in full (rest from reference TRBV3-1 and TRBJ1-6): DTAVSQTPKYLVTQMGNDKSIKCEQNLGHDTMYWYKQDSKKFLKIMFSYNNKELIINETVPNRFSPKSPDKAHLNLHINSLELGDSAVYFCASNSRGLYSPLHFGNGTRLTVT.

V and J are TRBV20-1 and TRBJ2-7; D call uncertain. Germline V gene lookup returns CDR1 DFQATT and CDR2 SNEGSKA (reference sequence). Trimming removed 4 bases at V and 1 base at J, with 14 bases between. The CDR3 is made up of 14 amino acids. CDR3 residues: CSANPGLTSYEQYF. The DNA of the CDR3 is TGCAGTGCTAACCCGGGTCTCACTTCCTACGAGCAGTACTTC.

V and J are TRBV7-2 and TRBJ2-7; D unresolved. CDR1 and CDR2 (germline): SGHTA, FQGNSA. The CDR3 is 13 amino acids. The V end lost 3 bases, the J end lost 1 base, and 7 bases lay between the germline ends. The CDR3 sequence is CASSFSRSYEQYF. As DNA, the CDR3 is TGTGCCAGCAGCTTTTCTAGGTCCTACGAGCAGTACTTC.

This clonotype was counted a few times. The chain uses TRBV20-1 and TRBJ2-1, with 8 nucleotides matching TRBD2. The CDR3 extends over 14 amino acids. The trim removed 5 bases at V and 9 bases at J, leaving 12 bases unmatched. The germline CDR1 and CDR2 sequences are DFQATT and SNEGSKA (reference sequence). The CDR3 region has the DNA TGCAGTGCTGCCCGTACGGGAGGGTTCGGTGAGCAGTTCTTC. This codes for CSAARTGGFGEQFF.

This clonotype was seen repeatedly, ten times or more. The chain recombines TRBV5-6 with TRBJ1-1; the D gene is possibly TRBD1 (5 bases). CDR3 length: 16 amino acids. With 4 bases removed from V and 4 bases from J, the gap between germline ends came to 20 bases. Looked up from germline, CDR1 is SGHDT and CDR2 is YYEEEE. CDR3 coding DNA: TGTGCCAGCAGCCCGGAGGGGATGCTAGTCGGCACTGAAGCTTTCTTT. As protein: CASSPEGMLVGTEAFF. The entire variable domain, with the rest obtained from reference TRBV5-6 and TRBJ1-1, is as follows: DAGVTQSPTHLIKTRGQQVTLRCSPKSGHDTVSWYQQALGQGPQFIFQYYEEEERQRGNFPDRFSGHQFPNYSSELNVNALLLGDSALYLCASSPEGMLVGTEAFFGQGTRLTVV.

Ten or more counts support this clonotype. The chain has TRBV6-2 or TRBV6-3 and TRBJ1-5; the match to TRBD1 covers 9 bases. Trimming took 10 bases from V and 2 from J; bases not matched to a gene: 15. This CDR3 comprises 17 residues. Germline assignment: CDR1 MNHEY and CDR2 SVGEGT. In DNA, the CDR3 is TGTGCCACCTGCGAACGGTCCCGGGACAGGGGCAATCAGCCCCAGCATTTT. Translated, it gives CATCERSRDRGNQPQHF.

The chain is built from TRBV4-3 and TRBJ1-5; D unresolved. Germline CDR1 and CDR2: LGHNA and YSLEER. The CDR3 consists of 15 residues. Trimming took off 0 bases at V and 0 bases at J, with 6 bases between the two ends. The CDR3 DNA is TGCGCCAGCAGCCAAGACGGGGATAGCAATCAGCCCCAGCATTTT. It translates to CASSQDGDSNQPQHF.

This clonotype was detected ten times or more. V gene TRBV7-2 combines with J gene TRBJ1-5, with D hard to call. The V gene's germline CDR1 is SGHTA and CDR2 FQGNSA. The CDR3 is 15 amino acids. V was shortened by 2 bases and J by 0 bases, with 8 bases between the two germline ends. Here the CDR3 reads CASSLIAGSNQPQHF. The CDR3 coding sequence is TGTGCCAGCAGCTTAATTGCCGGTAGCAATCAGCCCCAGCATTTT.

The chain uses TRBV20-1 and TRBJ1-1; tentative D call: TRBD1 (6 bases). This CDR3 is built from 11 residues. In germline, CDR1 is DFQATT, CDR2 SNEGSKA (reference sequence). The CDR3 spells CRDNTGTRDFF. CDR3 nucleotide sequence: TGCAGAGACAACACAGGGACCCGGGATTTCTTT.

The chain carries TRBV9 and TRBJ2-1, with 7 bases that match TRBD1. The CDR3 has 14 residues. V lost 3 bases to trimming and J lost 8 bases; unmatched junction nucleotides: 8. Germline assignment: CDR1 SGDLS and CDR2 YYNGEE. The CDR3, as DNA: TGTGCCAGCAGCGAGGGGGCGACAGGCGATGAGCAGTTCTTC. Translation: CASSEGATGDEQFF.

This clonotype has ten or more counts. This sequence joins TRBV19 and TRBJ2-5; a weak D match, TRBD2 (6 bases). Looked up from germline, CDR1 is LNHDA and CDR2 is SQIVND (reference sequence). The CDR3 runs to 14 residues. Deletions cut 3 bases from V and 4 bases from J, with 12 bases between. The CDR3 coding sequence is TGTGCCAGTAGTATTACGGGAGTACGAGAGACCCAGTACTTC. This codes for CASSITGVRETQYF. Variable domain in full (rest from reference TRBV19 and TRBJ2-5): DGGITQSPKYLFRKEGQNVTLSCEQNLNHDAMYWYRQDPGQGLRLIYYSQIVNDFQKGDIAEGYSVSREKKESFPLTVTSAQKNPTAFYLCASSITGVRETQYFGPGTRLLVL.

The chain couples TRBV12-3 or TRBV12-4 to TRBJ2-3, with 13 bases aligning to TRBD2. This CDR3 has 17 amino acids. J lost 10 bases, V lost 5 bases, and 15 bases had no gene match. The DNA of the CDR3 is TGTGCCAGCAGTCCCCGATCGGACGGGACTAGCGGGAAGGCGCAGTATTTT. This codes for CASSPRSDGTSGKAQYF.

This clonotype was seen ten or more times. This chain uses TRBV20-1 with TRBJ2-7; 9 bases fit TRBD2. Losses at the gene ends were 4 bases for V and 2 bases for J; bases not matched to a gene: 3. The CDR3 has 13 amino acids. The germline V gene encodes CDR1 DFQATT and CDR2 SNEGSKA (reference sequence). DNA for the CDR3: TGCAGTGCTACAGCGGGAGGTACCTACGAGCAGTACTTC. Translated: CSATAGGTYEQYF.

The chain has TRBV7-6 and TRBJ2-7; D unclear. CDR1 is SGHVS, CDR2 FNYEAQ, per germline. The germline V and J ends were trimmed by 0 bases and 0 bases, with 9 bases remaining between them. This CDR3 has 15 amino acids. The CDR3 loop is CASSLASASSYEQYF. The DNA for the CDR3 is TGTGCCAGCAGCTTAGCTTCCGCGAGCTCCTACGAGCAGTACTTC. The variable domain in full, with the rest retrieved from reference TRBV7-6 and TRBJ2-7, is GAGVSQSPRYKVTKRGQDVALRCDPISGHVSLYWYRQALGQGPEFLTYFNYEAQQDKSGLPNDRFSAERPEGSISTLTIQRTEQRDSAMYRCASSLASASSYEQYFGPGTRLTVT.